The present entry profiles one T cell receptor beta chain with its context. Amplification used 60 Vbeta primers and 13 Jbeta primers. Profiled with immunoSEQ multiplex PCR; TCRdb holds only in-frame clones, not every one. The sample yields under 200,000 clones, around 84% seen once. This entry belongs to a study of cytomegalovirus exposure and HLA in healthy donors. CDR3 length: 15 residues. Trimming cost V 4 bases and J 3 bases, with 17 bases left between them. The germline gives CDR1 SGDLS, CDR2 YYNGEE. This chain uses TRBV9 with TRBJ2-7, with D maybe TRBD1 (7 bases). The sample comprised PBMCs. This sequence was found in a male donor in good health and CMV-seropositive. CDR3 sequence (DNA): TGTGCCAGCAGCCCCCAGGGGGGAACCATCTACGAGCAGTACTTC. Translation: CASSPQGGTIYEQYF.